Listed here are 13 T cell receptor beta chains from one sample, sequenced in a study of T-cell memory formation after mild COVID-19. Using its own MiXCR run on the 5' RACE reads, TCRdb lists one record per CDR3 protein. Of hundreds of thousands of distinct CDR3 sequences listed, around a sixth are singletons. The sample comprised PBMCs or a T cell subset sorted from them (not recorded which). The receptors originated from an adult woman who had mild COVID-19 (a few samples of this study predate the infection). Cell type and time point are not known.

There are many counts of this clonotype. This chain connects TRBV5-1 to TRBJ2-2; D is uncertain. V dropped 4 bases and J dropped 6 bases, with 13 bases sitting between them. Germline CDR1 and CDR2: SGHRS and YFSETQ. The CDR3 runs to 14 residues. The CDR3 region is CASSGQTVSGELFF. In DNA, the CDR3 is TGCGCCAGCAGCGGGCAAACAGTCTCCGGGGAGCTGTTTTTT.

The chain joins TRBV5-4 to TRBJ2-7; the D is unclear. The germline V gene has CDR1 SGHNT and CDR2 YYREEE (reference sequence). The CDR3 is made up of 15 amino acids. The ends were cut back, 4 bases at V and 2 bases at J, with 16 bases in the middle. The CDR3 nucleotides are TGTGCCAGCAGCCCCCAAAGGGCTCCCACCTACGAGCAGTACTTC. Encoded protein: CASSPQRAPTYEQYF.

The chain carries TRBV11-2 and TRBJ2-1; D gene ambiguous. V was clipped by 4 bases and J by 10 bases, with 17 bases between them. The CDR3 totals 14 residues. Germline V gene lookup returns CDR1 SGHAT and CDR2 FQNNGV. The CDR3 loop is CASSSVQYNAEQFF. Written as DNA, the CDR3 is TGTGCCAGCAGCTCGGTCCAGTACAATGCCGAGCAGTTCTTC.

The chain links TRBV3-1 to TRBJ2-7, with TRBD2 matching 13 bases. The CDR3 length is 15 residues. Germline V CDR1 and CDR2: LGHDT, YNNKEL (reference sequence). After removal of 5 bases from V and 4 bases from J, the junction contained 5 bases not matched to a gene. The CDR3 spells CASSGGLAGEYEQYF. The CDR3 coding sequence is TGTGCCAGCAGCGGAGGACTAGCGGGAGAATACGAGCAGTACTTC.

For the CDR3, the DNA is TGTGCCAGCAGCCCAAAGGACGGCTACGAGCAGTACTTC. It is translated as CASSPKDGYEQYF. The rearrangement links TRBV7-9 to TRBJ2-7; D is unclear. The CDR3 length is 13 residues. V lost 5 bases and J lost 3, with 11 bases in between. Germline V gene data show CDR1 as SEHNR and CDR2 as FQNEAQ (reference sequence). The whole variable domain, filled in from reference TRBV7-9 and TRBJ2-7, reads DTGVSQNPRHKITKRGQNVTFRCDPISEHNRLYWYRQTLGQGPEFLTYFQNEAQLEKSRLLSDRFSAERPKGSFSTLEIQRTEQGDSAMYLCASSPKDGYEQYFGPGTRLTVT.

The J gene is TRBJ2-5, the V gene TRBV7-3, with 7 bases lining up with TRBD2. Germline CDR1 reads SGHTA; CDR2 reads FQGTGA. The CDR3 is 13 amino acids. V dropped 4 bases and J dropped 3; count of bases not matched to a gene: 2. The CDR3: CASSSSGEETQYF. The CDR3 DNA reads as TGTGCCAGCAGCTCTAGCGGCGAAGAGACCCAGTACTTC.

The CDR3 loop reads CASSLVVSGYTDTQYF. CDR3 nucleotides: TGCGCCAGCAGCTTGGTTGTTAGCGGGTACACAGATACGCAGTATTTT. The J gene is TRBJ2-3, the V gene TRBV5-1; 7 nucleotides agree with TRBD2. Germline values: CDR1 SGHRS, CDR2 YFSETQ. The CDR3 contains 16 residues. The trim removed 0 bases at V and 2 bases at J, leaving 6 bases unmatched.

The table lists this clonotype with a count of one. This sequence joins TRBV19 and TRBJ2-1, with D perhaps being TRBD1 or TRBD2 (5 bases each). The CDR3 runs 17 residues. Trimming took off 2 bases at V and 0 bases at J, with 14 bases between the two ends. Germline V gene lookup returns CDR1 LNHDA and CDR2 SQIVND (reference sequence). This CDR3 reads CASSISGGPSSYNEQFF. CDR3 coding DNA: TGTGCCAGTAGTATAAGTGGGGGTCCGAGCTCCTACAATGAGCAGTTCTTC.

To note about this clonotype: One base away lies a much larger clone, so this may be a sequencing read error. V gene TRBV5-4 combines with J gene TRBJ2-2; D is possibly TRBD1 or TRBD2 (5 bases each). CDR1 SGHNT and CDR2 YYREEE come from the germline V gene (reference sequence). V gave up 3 bases and J gave up 6 bases, with 9 bases separating them. This CDR3 has 13 residues. The CDR3 sequence: CASSSGTSGELFF. CDR3 coding DNA: TGTGCCAGCAGCTCCGGGACCTCCGGGGAGCTGTTTTTT. The entire variable domain, with the rest obtained from reference TRBV5-4 and TRBJ2-2, is as follows: ETGVTQSPTHLIKTRGQQVTLRCSSQSGHNTVSWYQQALGQGPQFIFQYYREEENGRGNFPPRFSGLQFPNYSSELNVNALELDDSALYLCASSSGTSGELFFGEGSRLTVL.

The chain recombines TRBV5-5 with TRBJ2-7; no reliable D call. In germline, CDR1 is SGHKS, CDR2 YYEKEE (reference sequence). V was shortened by 1 base and J by 6 bases, with 23 bases between the two germline ends. The CDR3 spans 17 residues. DNA of the CDR3: TGTGCCAGCAGCTTGAGGTTTTCGTCCGGGCCAGATGGCGAGCAGTACTTC. Translated, it gives CASSLRFSSGPDGEQYF.

This clonotype was seen more than once but under ten times. V usage is TRBV18 and J usage is TRBJ2-5; no clear D gene. V was cut by 0 bases and J by 5 bases, with 7 bases left in between. The CDR3 extends over 13 amino acids. The germline gives CDR1 KGHSH, CDR2 LQKENI. As DNA, the CDR3 is TGTGCCAGCTCACCACCGATGAAGGAGACCCAGTACTTC. It is translated as CASSPPMKETQYF.

This clonotype was found a few times. The rearrangement joins TRBV20-1 to TRBJ2-2; 8 positions match TRBD1. After removal of 4 bases from V and 0 bases from J, the junction contained 1 base not matched to a gene. Germline V gene sequence: CDR1 DFQATT, CDR2 SNEGSKA (reference sequence). The CDR3 is 14 amino acids. The CDR3 spells CSAKQGANTGELFF. CDR3 nucleotides: TGCAGTGCTAAACAGGGGGCGAACACCGGGGAGCTGTTTTTT.

V usage is TRBV29-1 and J usage is TRBJ2-7; D may be TRBD1 (6 bases). Trimming took off 3 bases at V and 4 bases at J, with 13 bases between the two ends. This CDR3 has 13 amino acids. Germline V CDR1 and CDR2: SQVTM, ANQGSEA. The CDR3 DNA follows: TGCAGCGTTGAGAGTCGGCAGGGGTACGAGCAGTACTTC. The encoded protein is CSVESRQGYEQYF.